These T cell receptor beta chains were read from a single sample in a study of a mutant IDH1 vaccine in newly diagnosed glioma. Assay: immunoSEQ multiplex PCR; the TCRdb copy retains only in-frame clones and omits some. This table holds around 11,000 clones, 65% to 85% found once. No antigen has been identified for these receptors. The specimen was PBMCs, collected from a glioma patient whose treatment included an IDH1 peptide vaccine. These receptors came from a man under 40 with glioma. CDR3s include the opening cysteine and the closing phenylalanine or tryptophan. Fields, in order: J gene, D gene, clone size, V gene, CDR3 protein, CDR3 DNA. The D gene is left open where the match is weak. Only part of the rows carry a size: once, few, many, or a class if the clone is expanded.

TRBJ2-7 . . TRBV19 CASSAPQGPYEQYF TGTGCCAGTAGTGCTCCGCAGGGGCCCTACGAGCAGTACTTC
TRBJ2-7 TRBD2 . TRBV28 CASSLGTTSGRSYEQYF TGTGCCAGCAGTTTAGGCACGACTAGCGGGAGGAGCTACGAGCAGTACTTC
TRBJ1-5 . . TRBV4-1 CASSPYDIFNQPQHF TGCGCCAGCAGCCCCTACGACATTTTCAATCAGCCCCAGCATTTT
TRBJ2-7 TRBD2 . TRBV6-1 CASPLADEQYF TGTGCCAGCCCACTAGCGGACGAGCAGTACTTC
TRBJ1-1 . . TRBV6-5 CASSEKGGMNTEAFF TGTGCCAGCAGCGAAAAGGGTGGCATGAACACTGAAGCTTTCTTT
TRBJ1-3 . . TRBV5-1 CASSYDEGGNTIYF TGCGCCAGCAGTTACGACGAGGGAGGAAACACCATATATTTT
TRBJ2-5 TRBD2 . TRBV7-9 CASSSTGEGGIETQYF TGTGCCAGCAGCTCCACGGGTGAGGGAGGGATAGAGACCCAGTACTTC
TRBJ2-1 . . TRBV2 CASSEDRGASDEQFF TGTGCCAGCAGTGAAGATCGGGGGGCAAGCGATGAGCAGTTCTTC
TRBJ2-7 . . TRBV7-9 CASSLGLIYEQYF TGTGCCAGCAGCTTGGGACTGATATACGAGCAGTACTTC
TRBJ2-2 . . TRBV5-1 CASVESSNTGELFF TGCGCCAGCGTTGAGTCCTCGAACACCGGGGAGCTGTTTTTT
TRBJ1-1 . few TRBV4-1 CASSHPPRDTENTEAFF TGCGCCAGCAGCCACCCGCCCCGGGACACTGAAAACACTGAAGCTTTCTTT
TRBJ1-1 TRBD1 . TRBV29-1 CSVRGGGNTEAFF TGCAGCGTGAGAGGGGGCGGGAACACTGAAGCTTTCTTT
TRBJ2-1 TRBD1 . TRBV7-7 CASSDGTAAYNEQFF TGTGCCAGCAGCGATGGGACAGCCGCCTACAATGAGCAGTTCTTC
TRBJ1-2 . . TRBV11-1 CASSPGYGGIHTF TGTGCCAGCAGCCCTGGATACGGCGGAATCCACACCTTC
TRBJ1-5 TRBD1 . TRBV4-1 CASRGWTGSPQPQHF TGCGCCAGCAGAGGGTGGACAGGGTCCCCTCAGCCCCAGCATTTT
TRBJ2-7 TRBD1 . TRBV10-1 CASSDEYRGQEKSYEQYF TGCGCCAGCAGTGATGAATACCGAGGACAGGAAAAATCCTACGAGCAGTACTTC
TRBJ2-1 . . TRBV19 CASSRPAQGNEQFF TGTGCCAGTAGTAGGCCGGCGCAAGGCAATGAGCAGTTCTTC
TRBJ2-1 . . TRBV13 CASGLSAYNEQFF TGTGCCAGCGGGCTGAGTGCCTACAATGAGCAGTTCTTC
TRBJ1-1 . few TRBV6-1 CASLTFLNTEAFF TGTGCCAGCTTGACATTCTTGAACACTGAAGCTTTCTTT
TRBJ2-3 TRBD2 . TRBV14 CASSQDLAGDTDTQYF TGTGCCAGCAGCCAAGATCTAGCGGGGGACACAGATACGCAGTATTTT
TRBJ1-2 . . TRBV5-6 CASSFSRTGGYTF TGTGCCAGCAGCTTTTCCAGGACCGGGGGCTACACCTTC
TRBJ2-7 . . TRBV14 CASSQDSQAYSYEQYF TGTGCCAGCAGCCAAGATTCCCAGGCCTACTCCTACGAGCAGTACTTC
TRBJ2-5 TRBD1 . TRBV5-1 CASSSNRGQETQYF TGCGCCAGCAGCTCTAACAGGGGGCAAGAGACCCAGTACTTC
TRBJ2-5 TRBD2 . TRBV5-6 CASTRTSGNQETQYF TGTGCCAGCACCCGGACTAGCGGGAACCAAGAGACCCAGTACTTC
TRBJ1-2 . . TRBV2 CATKKTAGHGYTF TGTGCCACTAAGAAGACAGCGGGGCATGGCTACACCTTC
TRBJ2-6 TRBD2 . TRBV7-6 CASSLAGLAGANVLTF TGTGCCAGCAGCTTAGCAGGACTAGCTGGGGCCAACGTCCTGACTTTC
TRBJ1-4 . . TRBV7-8 CASSQRDPNEKLFF TGTGCCAGCAGCCAGCGGGACCCTAATGAAAAACTGTTTTTT
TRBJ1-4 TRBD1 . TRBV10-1 CASSDGTAQTNEKLFF TGCGCCAGCAGTGACGGGACAGCTCAAACTAATGAAAAACTGTTTTTT
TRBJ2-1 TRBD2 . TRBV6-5 CASSLGIAGVNEQFF TGTGCCAGCAGTTTGGGGATAGCGGGAGTAAACGAGCAGTTCTTC